This TCR beta chain was found in a study of blood T cell repertoires in COVID-19. This clone was observed a single time. The J segment lost 8 bases and the V segment lost 3 bases, leaving 1 base of the junction unmatched. The CDR3 has 12 amino acids. Germline V CDR1 and CDR2: SGDLS, YYNGEE. Here immunoSEQ multiplex PCR was the method, and the copy in TCRdb shows in-frame clones only, minus some. The data contain about 320,000 clones, roughly 87% of them singletons. The source material was PBMCs or T cells enriched from blood (not recorded which). The origin of this receptor is a woman under 30 who had recovered from COVID-19. The chain is built from TRBV9 and TRBJ1-4; TRBD1 matches at 7 bases. CDR3 coding DNA: TGTGCCAGCAGCGCAGGGGGGGAAAAACTGTTTTTT. Its translation: CASSAGGEKLFF.